The text below deals with one T cell receptor beta chain. The data derive from a study of blood T cell repertoires in COVID-19. The repertoire was sequenced with immunoSEQ multiplex PCR; TCRdb's copy has only in-frame clones and lacks some. The sample has tens of thousands of clones; about nine tenths are singletons. This CDR3 region has 13 residues. Germline V lookup: CDR1 SGHTA, CDR2 FQGTGA. The V and J ends lost 3 bases and 3 bases respectively, with 8 bases between them. Material: peripheral blood. The chain couples TRBV7-3 to TRBJ1-1; D unresolved. The sequence was collected from a male donor with acute or convalescent COVID-19. The DNA for the CDR3 is TGTGCCAGCAGCTTTAGAGAGGACACTGAAGCTTTCTTT. Encoded protein: CASSFREDTEAFF. The whole variable domain, remainder taken from reference TRBV7-3 and TRBJ1-1, is GAGVSQTPSNKVTEKGKYVELRCDPISGHTALYWYRQSLGQGPEFLIYFQGTGAADDSGLPNDRFFAVRPEGSVSTLKIQRTERGDSAVYLCASSFREDTEAFFGQGTRLTVV.